The clone carrying this T cell receptor beta chain was picked up a small number of times. Data came from immunoSEQ multiplex PCR; TCRdb stores just in-frame clones and leaves some out. The data show roughly 500,000 clones, roughly 90% seen once. The CDR3 consists of 13 residues. After removal of 4 bases from V and 4 bases from J, the junction contained 2 bases not matched to a gene. Germline assignment: CDR1 SGHRS and CDR2 YFSETQ. The record originates from a study of blood T cell repertoires in COVID-19. The source material was PBMCs or T cells enriched from blood (not recorded which). The rearrangement uses TRBV5-1 and TRBJ1-5; 7 bases fit TRBD1. The TCR originated in a woman between 40 and 50 years old who had recovered from COVID-19. The CDR3 reads CASSRDRNQPQHF. CDR3 sequence (DNA): TGCGCCAGCAGCCGGGACAGAAATCAGCCCCAGCATTTT. The variable domain in full, with the rest retrieved from reference TRBV5-1 and TRBJ1-5, is KAGVTQTPRYLIKTRGQQVTLSCSPISGHRSVSWYQQTPGQGLQFLFEYFSETQRNKGNFPGRFSGRQFSNSRSEMNVSTLELGDSALYLCASSRDRNQPQHFGDGTRLSIL.